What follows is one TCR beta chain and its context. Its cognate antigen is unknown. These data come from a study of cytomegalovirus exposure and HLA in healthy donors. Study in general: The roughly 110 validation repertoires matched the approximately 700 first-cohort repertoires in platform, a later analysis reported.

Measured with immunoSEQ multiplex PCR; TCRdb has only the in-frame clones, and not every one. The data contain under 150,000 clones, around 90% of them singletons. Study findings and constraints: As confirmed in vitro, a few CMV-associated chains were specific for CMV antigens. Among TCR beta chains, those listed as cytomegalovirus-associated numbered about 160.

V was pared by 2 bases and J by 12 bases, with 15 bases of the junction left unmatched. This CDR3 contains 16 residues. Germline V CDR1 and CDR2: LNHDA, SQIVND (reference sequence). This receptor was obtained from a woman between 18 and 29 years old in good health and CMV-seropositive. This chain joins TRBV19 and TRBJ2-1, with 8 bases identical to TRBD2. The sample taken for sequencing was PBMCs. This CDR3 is CASSISGPGLGVLQFF. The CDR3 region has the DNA TGTGCCAGTAGTATATCCGGACCGGGACTAGGAGTATTGCAGTTCTTC. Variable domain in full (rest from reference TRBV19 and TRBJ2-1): DGGITQSPKYLFRKEGQNVTLSCEQNLNHDAMYWYRQDPGQGLRLIYYSQIVNDFQKGDIAEGYSVSREKKESFPLTVTSAQKNPTAFYLCASSISGPGLGVLQFFGPGTRLTVL.